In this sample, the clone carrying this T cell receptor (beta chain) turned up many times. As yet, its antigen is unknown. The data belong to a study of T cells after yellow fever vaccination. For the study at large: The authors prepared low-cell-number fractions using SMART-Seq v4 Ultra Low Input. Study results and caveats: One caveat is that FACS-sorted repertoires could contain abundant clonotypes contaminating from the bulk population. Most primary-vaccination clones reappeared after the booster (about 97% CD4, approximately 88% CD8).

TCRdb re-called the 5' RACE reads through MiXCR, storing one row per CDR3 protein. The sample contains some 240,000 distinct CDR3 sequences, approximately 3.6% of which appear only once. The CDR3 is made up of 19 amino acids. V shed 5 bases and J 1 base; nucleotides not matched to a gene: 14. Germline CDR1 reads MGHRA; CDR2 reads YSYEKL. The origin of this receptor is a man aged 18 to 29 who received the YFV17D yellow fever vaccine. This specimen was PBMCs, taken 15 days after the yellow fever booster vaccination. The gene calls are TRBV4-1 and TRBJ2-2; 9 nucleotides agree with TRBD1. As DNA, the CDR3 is TGCGCCAGCAGCTATAACCCGGTAGGGGGACAGGGGAACACCGGGGAGCTGTTTTTT. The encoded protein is CASSYNPVGGQGNTGELFF.